One sample yielded the 20 T cell receptor beta chains listed below, sequenced in a study of blood T cell repertoires in COVID-19. Profiling relied on immunoSEQ multiplex PCR, and the TCRdb table lists in-frame clones only, not all of them. The sample holds 30,000 to 50,000 clones, roughly 94% seen once. Input material: peripheral blood. The source is a human donor with active COVID-19. The donor label of this sample is uncertain.

This clone was seen just once. The rearrangement links TRBV25-1 to TRBJ2-1; D not resolved. Germline V lookup: CDR1 MGHDK, CDR2 SYGVNS. The CDR3 has 14 residues. Trimming shortened V by 3 bases and J by 6 bases, and 12 bases separated the two germline ends. In DNA, the CDR3 is TGTGCCAGCAGTGACGCTCGGGTAGGCAATGAGCAGTTCTTC. It codes for CASSDARVGNEQFF.

This chain connects TRBV6-5 to TRBJ2-7, with 7 bases lining up with TRBD1. The CDR3 sequence is 15 residues long. Germline CDR1 reads MNHEY; CDR2 reads SVGAGI. V lost 6 bases, J lost 0 bases, and 8 bases stayed unmatched. CDR3 sequence (DNA): TGTGCCAGCAGCCGACGACAGGGTAGCTCCTACGAGCAGTACTTC. Protein product: CASSRRQGSSYEQYF.

The rearrangement joins TRBV6-1 to TRBJ2-5; the match to TRBD2 covers 7 bases. In germline, CDR1 is MNHNS, CDR2 SASEGT. J was trimmed by 5 bases and V by 0 bases; bases with no gene match: 12. The CDR3 has 17 residues. As DNA, the CDR3 is TGTGCCAGCAGTGAAGCGTTGGGCGGGTCCGGGAGGGAGACCCAGTACTTC. Amino acids: CASSEALGGSGRETQYF.

The V and J genes are TRBV20-1 and TRBJ1-4; 7 positions match TRBD1. The CDR3 consists of 11 residues. Germline V gene lookup returns CDR1 DFQATT and CDR2 SNEGSKA (reference sequence). Losses at the gene ends were 5 bases for V and 8 bases for J; bases not matched to a gene: 2. The CDR3 region has the DNA TGCAGTGCTGCACAGGGGGAAAAACTGTTTTTT. It yields the protein CSAAQGEKLFF.

The chain uses TRBV11-3 and TRBJ2-5; perhaps TRBD1 as D (5 bases). The CDR3 contains 14 residues. V was shortened by 5 bases and J by 1 base, with 11 bases between the two germline ends. In germline, CDR1 is SGHNT, CDR2 YENEEA. CDR3 sequence reads: CASSPRTIQETQYF. The DNA for the CDR3 is TGTGCCAGCAGCCCGCGGACAATCCAAGAGACCCAGTACTTC.

CDR3 nucleotides: TGTGCCAGCAGCCCAGGGGGCAACCGAGAGACCCAGTACTTC. Protein: CASSPGGNRETQYF. V usage is TRBV5-5 and J usage is TRBJ2-5, with 8 bases fitting TRBD1. Trimming removed 4 bases from V and 4 bases from J; junction bases left unmatched: 6. This CDR3 has 14 amino acids. CDR1 SGHKS and CDR2 YYEKEE come from the germline V gene (reference sequence).

The chain employs TRBV6-5 and TRBJ1-6; TRBD1 aligns across 11 bases. The CDR3 consists of 14 residues. With V trimmed by 6 bases and J by 7 bases, 2 bases remained unmatched. The germline gives CDR1 MNHEY, CDR2 SVGAGI. The CDR3 DNA sequence: TGTGCCAGCAGAGGACAGGGGGCGAATTCACCCCTCCACTTT. This translates into CASRGQGANSPLHF.

This chain uses TRBV7-2 with TRBJ2-7; D unresolved. The CDR3 has 14 residues. Germline V gene data show CDR1 as SGHTA and CDR2 as FQGNSA. Between the trimmed V and J ends, which lost 8 bases and 3 bases, there was a span of 17 bases. This CDR3 reads CASRSLGRSYEQYF. CDR3 nucleotides: TGTGCCAGCCGTTCTCTTGGGCGCAGCTACGAGCAGTACTTC.

The chain joins TRBV5-5 to TRBJ2-5; TRBD1 is a possible D gene (5 bases). Trimming cost V 3 bases and J 1 base, with 7 bases left between them. Germline V gene lookup returns CDR1 SGHKS and CDR2 YYEKEE (reference sequence). The CDR3 is 13 amino acids. CDR3 nucleotides: TGTGCCAGCAGCTCGGACATCCAAGAGACCCAGTACTTC. Its protein is CASSSDIQETQYF.

The V call is TRBV11-2, the J call TRBJ2-2; 10 bases align to TRBD1. Per germline, CDR1 SGHAT and CDR2 FQNNGV. The CDR3 extends over 16 amino acids. The trim removed 4 bases at V and 5 bases at J, leaving 7 bases unmatched. The CDR3 spells CASSWPGTGATGELFF. The CDR3 DNA is TGTGCCAGCAGCTGGCCTGGGACAGGGGCGACCGGGGAGCTGTTTTTT.

The chain uses TRBV10-3 and TRBJ1-3; no definite D call. Trimming cost V 3 bases and J 0 bases, with 9 bases left between them. The CDR3 spans 15 residues. From germline, CDR1 is ENHRY and CDR2 SYGVKD. CDR3 amino acids: CAISDALNSGNTIYF. The DNA of the CDR3 is TGTGCCATCAGTGACGCGCTGAACTCTGGAAACACCATATATTTT.

The genes are TRBV7-9 and TRBJ2-5, with D tentatively TRBD1 (5 bases). V lost 0 bases, J lost 9 bases, and 14 bases lay in between. Germline assignment: CDR1 SEHNR and CDR2 FQNEAQ (reference sequence). This CDR3 contains 14 residues. CDR3 in amino acids: CASSLADQGRAQYF. CDR3 in DNA: TGTGCCAGCAGCTTAGCGGACCAGGGCAGGGCCCAGTACTTC.

This clone occurred once. The V and J genes are TRBV19 and TRBJ2-2, with a tentative D call TRBD1 (6 bases). CDR3 length equals 16 residues. Trimming left V 6 bases short and J 6 bases short, with 20 bases between. Germline CDR1 and CDR2: LNHDA and SQIVND (reference sequence). DNA for the CDR3: TGTGCCAGTAGACCTTGGACAGTCGATGTGGCCGGGGAGCTGTTTTTT. The encoded protein is CASRPWTVDVAGELFF.

The chain couples TRBV24-1 to TRBJ2-1, with 7 nucleotides matching TRBD2. The CDR3 is made up of 15 amino acids. J lost 4 bases, V lost 7 bases, and 9 bases had no gene match. Germline lookup yields CDR1 KGHDR and CDR2 SFDVKD. The chain's CDR3 is CATRDTSASYNEQFF. The CDR3 DNA reads TGTGCCACCAGGGATACTAGCGCCTCTTACAATGAGCAGTTCTTC.

The chain combines TRBV18 with TRBJ2-6, with 10 nucleotides matching TRBD1. From germline, CDR1 is KGHSH and CDR2 LQKENI. The V segment lost 3 bases and the J segment 2 bases; nucleotides outside the gene matches: 4. The CDR3 totals 17 residues. CDR3 loop: CASSPDRGLTGANVLTF. CDR3 bases: TGTGCCAGCTCACCCGACAGGGGGCTCACTGGGGCCAACGTCCTGACTTTC. The variable domain in full, completed from reference TRBV18 and TRBJ2-6, reads NAGVMQNPRHLVRRRGQEARLRCSPMKGHSHVYWYRQLPEEGLKFMVYLQKENIIDESGMPKERFSAEFPKEGPSILRIQQVVRGDSAAYFCASSPDRGLTGANVLTFGAGSRLTVL.

The V call is TRBV11-2, the J call TRBJ2-1, with 10 bases that match TRBD1. This CDR3 has 17 amino acids. V lost 5 bases to trimming and J lost 0 bases; unmatched junction nucleotides: 7. Germline CDR1 is SGHAT and CDR2 is FQNNGV. The CDR3 loop is CASSLRQGAGSYNEQFF. The CDR3 DNA reads as TGTGCCAGCAGCCTAAGACAGGGGGCGGGCTCCTACAATGAGCAGTTCTTC. Using reference TRBV11-2 and TRBJ2-1 for the parts outside the CDR3, the full variable domain is EAGVAQSPRYKIIEKRQSVAFWCNPISGHATLYWYQQILGQGPKLLIQFQNNGVVDDSQLPKDRFSAERLKGVDSTLKIQPAKLEDSAVYLCASSLRQGAGSYNEQFFGPGTRLTVL.

The J gene is TRBJ1-5, the V gene TRBV6-1; D unclear. V was clipped by 2 bases and J by 6 bases, with 8 bases between them. The CDR3 contains 13 residues. The germline V gene encodes CDR1 MNHNS and CDR2 SASEGT. The DNA for the CDR3 is TGTGCCAGCAGTGAATATGAGGGTCAGCCCCAGCATTTT. Translated: CASSEYEGQPQHF.

The rearrangement joins TRBV24-1 to TRBJ1-5; tentatively, D is TRBD1 (5 bases). V was pared by 9 bases and J by 1 base, with 9 bases between. The germline V gene encodes CDR1 KGHDR and CDR2 SFDVKD. This CDR3 comprises 13 residues. CDR3 loop: CATRTGSNQPQHF. The CDR3 DNA reads as TGTGCCACCCGAACAGGAAGCAATCAGCCCCAGCATTTT.

This chain links TRBV28 with TRBJ2-7, with D possibly matching TRBD1 (6 bases). Germline V gene sequence: CDR1 MDHEN, CDR2 SYDVKM. The V gene lost 10 bases and the J gene lost 3 bases, with 10 bases spanning the gap. This CDR3 has 11 amino acids. The CDR3 loop reads CATTDSYEQYF. CDR3 sequence (DNA): TGTGCCACCACGGACAGCTACGAGCAGTACTTC.

The sample holds one count of this clone. The chain carries TRBV7-2 and TRBJ2-1; D not resolved. This CDR3 is built from 12 residues. Germline-derived CDR1 and CDR2 are SGHTA and FQGNSA. Between the trimmed V and J ends, which lost 3 bases and 3 bases, there was a span of 3 bases. CDR3 in DNA: TGTGCCAGCAGCTTCGGCTACAATGAGCAGTTCTTC. This codes for CASSFGYNEQFF.